This TCR beta chain was obtained from a study of early T cells in non-severe SARS-CoV-2 infection. Study at large: RNA in bulk from unsorted whole blood was sequenced, and chains were unpaired. Points from the study as a whole: VDJdb matching favored anti-spike CD8 responses, missing private and CD4 specificities.

Many counts were recorded for this clonotype. Its antigen is undetermined. Tagging with unique molecular identifiers was applied to individual cDNA molecules. Each CDR3 protein is one row after TCRdb ran MiXCR on the 5' RACE reads. This sample has 35,000 to 45,000 distinct CDR3 sequences, with around 4% found just once. CDR3 length: 19 amino acids. Germline V gene lookup returns CDR1 LGHNA and CDR2 YNFKEQ. The V gene end was trimmed by 0 bases and the J gene end by 4 bases; junction bases not matched to a gene: 11. The sequencing input was whole blood. This TCR was sampled from an adult who was a healthcare worker with PCR-confirmed SARS-CoV-2 infection or an uninfected control (not recorded which). The chain couples TRBV4-2 to TRBJ2-2; 10 nucleotides match TRBD2. The CDR3 nucleotides are TGTGCCAGCAGCCAAGACCGAGAAGCGGGAGGGCCTAGCACCGGGGAGCTGTTTTTT. It codes for CASSQDREAGGPSTGELFF.